A single sample gave rise to the 10 T cell receptor beta chains below, sequenced in a study of CD8+ T cells in alopecia areata. Separation of pooled cutaneous lymph node cells was by sorting with CD4, CD8alpha, NKG2D, NKG2ACE and other markers. RNA was extracted and reverse transcribed into cDNA as the sequencing template. The assay was immunoSEQ multiplex PCR, and TCRdb's table has in-frame clones only and misses some. This set yields about 270,000 clones and no singletons; the top ten hold about 1.1%. Sequencing used CD4+ T cells sorted from a lymph node. These receptors came from a C3H/HeJ mouse with alopecia areata. The MHC haplotype recorded for the strain is H2-k.

This clone was recorded a few times. Germline and genes: mouse. Read coverage stops 4 residues before the CDR3 terminus; the germline J gene supplies the remainder. Other DNA sequences in the same sample also yield this CDR3. J is TRBJ2-1 and V is TRBV17, with 7 positions matching TRBD1. The CDR3 consists of 13 residues. Losses at the gene ends were 5 bases for V and 4 bases for J; bases not matched to a gene: 2. In germline, CDR1 is MNHDT, CDR2 YYDKIL. The CDR3 sequence is CASSRDRYAEQFF. CDR3 DNA (partial): TGTGCTAGCAGTCGGGACAGATATGCT.

Concerning this clone itself: Gene names and germline match the mouse. The read finishes 4 residues shy of the CDR3 end, and the germline J gene is used to complete it. The rearrangement joins TRBV19 to TRBJ1-1; possibly TRBD1 for D (6 bases). This CDR3 is 14 amino acids long. Germline CDR1 and CDR2: FNHDT and SITEND (reference sequence). V shed 6 bases and J shed 0 bases, with 12 bases lying between them. CDR3 loop: CASNRDNANTEVFF. The part of the CDR3 DNA that was read is TGTGCCAGCAACCGGGACAATGCAAACACA. Using reference TRBV19 and TRBJ1-1 for the parts outside the CDR3, the full variable domain is GGIITQTPKFLIGQEGQKLTLKCQQNFNHDTMYWYRQDSGKGLRLIYYSITENDLQKGDLSEGYDASREKKSSFSLTVTSAQKNEMAVFLCASNRDNANTEVFFGKGTRLTVV.

This clone appeared a few times. These gene names are mouse names. The observed sequence ends 4 residues before the CDR3 terminus, with the missing tail filled in from the germline J gene. This CDR3 is also generated by other DNA sequences in the sample. The rearrangement uses TRBV13-3 and TRBJ2-3, with unresolved D. CDR3 length: 13 residues. Trimming pared 2 bases from V and 0 bases from J, leaving 4 bases between. Germline-derived CDR1 and CDR2 are NNHDY and SYVADS. The CDR3 protein is CASSEQSAETLYF. The sequenced part of the CDR3 DNA is TGTGCCAGCAGTGAACAGAGTGCAGAA.

With regard to this clone: Gene names and germline refer to mouse. The read ends 4 residues early relative to the CDR3; the germline J gene fills the gap. The rearrangement links TRBV13-3 to TRBJ2-5; 10 nucleotides line up with TRBD2. CDR3 size: 16 residues. The germline gives CDR1 NNHDY, CDR2 SYVADS. The chain's CDR3 is CASSDGGWGGKDTQYF. Partial CDR3 DNA: TGTGCCAGCAGTGACGGGGGCTGGGGGGGCAAAGAC.

To note about this clone: The germline and genes are mouse ones. The read ends 4 residues before the CDR3 terminus; that terminus is restored from the germline J gene. This rearrangement joins TRBV19 to TRBJ2-1; 11 bases fit TRBD2. The V gene's germline CDR1 is FNHDT and CDR2 SITEND (reference sequence). The CDR3 runs to 15 residues. Unmatched junction bases numbered 2, after V lost 3 bases and J lost 3 bases. The CDR3 sequence: CASSTGLGVYAEQFF. The CDR3 bases that were read are TGTGCCAGCAGTACGGGACTGGGGGTCTATGCT.

In its sample, this clone was seen a few times. Genes here carry mouse names. The DNA ends 4 residues before the CDR3 does, and the rest of the CDR3 is filled in from the germline J gene. The chain carries TRBV1 and TRBJ2-1, with D possibly being TRBD2 (6 bases). This CDR3 spans 16 amino acids. The germline V gene encodes CDR1 NSQYPW and CDR2 LRSPGD (reference sequence). Trimming stripped 0 bases from V and 3 bases from J, with 12 bases between. The CDR3 spells CTCSADWDSSYAEQFF. The part of the CDR3 DNA that was read is TGCACCTGCAGTGCAGATTGGGACTCATCCTATGCT.

This clone was counted a few times. Gene labels here are mouse ones. With the read ending 4 residues before the CDR3 end, the germline J gene is used to fill in that end. This chain connects TRBV1 to TRBJ2-7; D is undetermined. The V gene's germline CDR1 is NSQYPW and CDR2 LRSPGD (reference sequence). This CDR3 is 13 amino acids long. CDR3 DNA (partial): TGCACCTGCAGTGCAGATAGAATGGAT. Translation gives CTCSADRMD. The full CDR3 reads CTCSADRMDEQYF.

This clone has a handful of counts. Since a much larger clone is just one base distant, this may be a read error. Gene and germline names: mouse. The read terminates 4 residues before the CDR3 end, so the remaining end is supplied by the germline J gene. This specimen includes other DNA sequences encoding the same CDR3. The chain has TRBV13-2 and TRBJ1-2; D gene ambiguous. Germline loops: CDR1 NNHNN, CDR2 SYGAGS (reference sequence). Trimming shortened V by 1 base and J by 1 base, and 5 bases separated the two germline ends. The CDR3 runs to 13 residues. CDR3 in amino acids: CASGDLGNSDYTF. Incomplete CDR3 DNA: TGTGCCAGCGGTGATCTGGGAAACTCC.

The table lists this clone with a few counts. Gene and germline names: mouse. Coverage ceases 4 residues before the CDR3 finishes, and the germline J gene fills in the end. The chain recombines TRBV13-3 with TRBJ2-5; 10 bases map to TRBD1. The CDR3 spans 14 residues. CDR1 is NNHDY, CDR2 SYVADS, per germline. Incomplete CDR3 DNA: TGTGCCAGCAGTAGACAGGGGGCAGGAGAC. As protein: CASSRQGAGD. The whole CDR3 is CASSRQGAGDTQYF.

About this clone: Gene names refer to mouse genes. The CDR3 goes on 4 residues after the read ends, and that part is filled in from the germline J gene. The V and J genes are TRBV13-1 and TRBJ2-7; no reliable D call. Per the germline V gene, CDR1 is NSHNY and CDR2 is SYGAGN. This CDR3 is 11 amino acids long. CDR3 DNA (partial): TGTGCCAGCAGTGATGCAAAT. Translated, it gives CASSDAN. The full CDR3 reads CASSDANEQYF.